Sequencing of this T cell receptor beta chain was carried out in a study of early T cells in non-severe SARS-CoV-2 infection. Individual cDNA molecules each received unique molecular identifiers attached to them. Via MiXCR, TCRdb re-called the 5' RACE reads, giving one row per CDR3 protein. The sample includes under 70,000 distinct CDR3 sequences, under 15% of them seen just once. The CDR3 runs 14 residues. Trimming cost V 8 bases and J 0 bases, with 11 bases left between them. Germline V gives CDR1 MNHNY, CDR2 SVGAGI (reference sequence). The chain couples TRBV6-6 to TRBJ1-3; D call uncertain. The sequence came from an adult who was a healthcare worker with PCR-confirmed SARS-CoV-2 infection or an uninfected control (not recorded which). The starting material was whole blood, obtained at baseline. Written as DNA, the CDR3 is TGTGCCAGCGTGGCCGGGGTCTCTGGAAACACCATATATTTT. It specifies CASVAGVSGNTIYF.